These 26 T cell receptor beta chains came from one sample sequenced in a study of CD8 T cells in Susac syndrome (dated by TCRdb to about 2019). The method behind the library was the immunoSEQ multiplex PCR assay. RNA was extracted using the RNeasy kit, and roughly 0.5 to 1 ug of the RNA was reverse transcribed with random hexamers. TCRdb ran its own pipeline on the public reads, namely fastp trimming at Q25 and MiXCR clone calling, and kept in-frame beta chains. Rows are unified per CDR3 protein, each entry keeping the most common DNA and genes. The sample table holds tens of thousands of distinct CDR3 sequences, of which 90% to 95% were seen once. The ten largest clones represent under 0.3% of the sample. The sample was CD8+ T cells from PBMCs. The receptor source for this set is a human donor in good health.

The chain combines TRBV7-9 with TRBJ1-2, with 8 bases lining up with TRBD1. The CDR3 spans 16 residues. The V gene end was trimmed by 4 bases and the J gene end by 1 base; junction bases not matched to a gene: 8. CDR1 is SEHNR and CDR2 is FQNEAQ in the germline V gene (reference sequence). The CDR3 region is CASSWKDRAINYGYTF. The CDR3 DNA reads TGTGCCAGCAGCTGGAAGGACAGGGCTATTAACTATGGCTACACCTTC. Based on the CDR3 plus reference TRBV7-9 and TRBJ1-2, the full variable domain is DTGVSQNPRHKITKRGQNVTFRCDPISEHNRLYWYRQTLGQGPEFLTYFQNEAQLEKSRLLSDRFSAERPKGSFSTLEIQRTEQGDSAMYLCASSWKDRAINYGYTFGSGTRLTVV.

The genes are TRBV13 and TRBJ1-3; D ambiguous. There are 13 residues in the CDR3. V lost 0 bases and J lost 4, with 4 bases in between. Germline values: CDR1 PRHDT, CDR2 FYEKMQ (reference sequence). The CDR3 sequence is CASSLGRGNTIYF. CDR3 DNA: TGTGCCAGCAGCTTAGGTAGGGGAAACACCATATATTTT. The complete variable domain, with remaining parts taken from reference TRBV13 and TRBJ1-3, reads AAGVIQSPRHLIKEKRETATLKCYPIPRHDTVYWYQQGPGQDPQFLISFYEKMQSDKGSIPDRFSAQQFSDYHSELNMSSLELGDSALYFCASSLGRGNTIYFGEGSWLTVV.

For the CDR3, the DNA is TGCAGCGTTGCAAGGTCCCAAGAGACCCAGTACTTC. Translated: CSVARSQETQYF. The chain is built from TRBV29-1 and TRBJ2-5; D unresolved. The CDR3 has 12 residues. The ends were cut back, 4 bases at V and 1 base at J, with 7 bases in the middle. Germline V gene data show CDR1 as SQVTM and CDR2 as ANQGSEA.

The rearrangement links TRBV4-3 to TRBJ2-3; no clear D. Germline values: CDR1 LGHNA, CDR2 YSLEER. This CDR3 contains 14 residues. Trimming shortened V by 1 base and J by 2 bases, and 7 bases separated the two germline ends. The CDR3: CASSQGAFTDTQYF. CDR3 DNA: TGCGCCAGCAGCCAAGGGGCGTTCACAGATACGCAGTATTTT.

The V call is TRBV7-9, the J call TRBJ1-2, with D perhaps TRBD1 (6 bases). Germline loops: CDR1 SEHNR, CDR2 FQNEAQ (reference sequence). The CDR3 runs to 17 residues. V was trimmed by 3 bases and J by 1 base, leaving 18 bases between them. The CDR3 sequence is CASSFGGSIGGNYGYTF. CDR3 DNA: TGTGCCAGCAGCTTCGGGGGCTCAATTGGGGGTAACTATGGCTACACCTTC.

V is TRBV27 and J is TRBJ1-2, with D uncertain. This CDR3 is built from 13 residues. Germline V gene data show CDR1 as MNHEY and CDR2 as SMNVEV (reference sequence). V was shortened by 2 bases and J by 5 bases, with 9 bases between the two germline ends. The CDR3 sequence: CASSLTALYGYTF. In nucleotides, the CDR3 is TGTGCCAGCAGTTTAACGGCCCTTTATGGCTACACCTTC.

V and J are TRBV7-9 and TRBJ1-2; D call uncertain. Trimming left V 1 base short and J 5 bases short, with 17 bases between. The CDR3 has 16 amino acids. Germline V gene data show CDR1 as SEHNR and CDR2 as FQNEAQ (reference sequence). The chain's CDR3 is CASSLGSAELLYGYTF. DNA for the CDR3: TGTGCCAGCAGCTTAGGCTCGGCCGAGCTTCTTTATGGCTACACCTTC.

The CDR3 bases are TGTGCCAGCAGCTTGACGGAGGGTGGCAATCAGCCCCAGCATTTT. Protein: CASSLTEGGNQPQHF. This chain joins TRBV5-5 and TRBJ1-5; D is ambiguous. The V gene's germline CDR1 is SGHKS and CDR2 YYEKEE (reference sequence). V was clipped by 1 base and J by 2 bases, with 10 bases between them. The CDR3 loop spans 15 amino acids.

V usage is TRBV6-5 and J usage is TRBJ2-7, with D perhaps TRBD2 (6 bases). The CDR3 consists of 15 residues. CDR1 is MNHEY, CDR2 SVGAGI, per germline. The V gene lost 5 bases and the J gene lost 4 bases, with 18 bases spanning the gap. This CDR3 is CASSNPGLRGYEQYF. The CDR3 DNA is TGTGCCAGCAGTAATCCGGGACTTCGAGGGTACGAGCAGTACTTC.

The chain joins TRBV7-9 to TRBJ1-6, with D possibly matching TRBD1 (5 bases). The length of the CDR3 is 14 residues. V lost 5 bases, J lost 6 bases, and 11 bases lay in between. Germline V lookup: CDR1 SEHNR, CDR2 FQNEAQ (reference sequence). CDR3 nucleotides: TGTGCCAGCAGCACGACCGGGGCTAATTCACCCCTCCACTTT. This encodes CASSTTGANSPLHF.

This clonotype was observed once. The chain combines TRBV2 with TRBJ1-2; 7 nucleotides line up with TRBD1. Germline values: CDR1 SNHLY, CDR2 FYNNEI. The V and J ends lost 9 bases and 4 bases, in that order; junction bases with no gene match: 14. The CDR3 totals 15 residues. The CDR3 region is CARDMEGARSYGYTF. The DNA of the CDR3 is TGTGCCAGAGATATGGAGGGGGCACGGAGCTATGGCTACACCTTC.

With regard to this clonotype: The conserved final phenylalanine or tryptophan is absent from the CDR3, which likely points to a read error. The rearrangement links TRBV29-1 to TRBJ2-7, with D hard to call. This CDR3 contains 13 residues. The germline CDR1 and CDR2 sequences are SQVTM and ANQGSEA. V gave up 6 bases and J gave up 2 bases, with 14 bases separating them. CDR3 loop: CSVVTYETYEQYL. CDR3 coding DNA: TGCAGCGTAGTGACATATGAAACCTACGAGCAGTACTTG.

The CDR3 DNA reads as TGTGCCAGCAGTCGGCGGGCAGGGGCCTACAATGAGCAGTTCTTC. This gives the protein CASSRRAGAYNEQFF. The chain employs TRBV6-2 or TRBV6-3 and TRBJ2-1; a possible D gene is TRBD1 (6 bases). From germline, CDR1 is MNHEY and CDR2 SVGEGT. This CDR3 is built from 15 residues. Trimming cost V 5 bases and J 2 bases, with 13 bases left between them.

This chain connects TRBV6-2 or TRBV6-3 to TRBJ1-1, with 8 bases matching TRBD1. The V gene's germline CDR1 is MNHEY and CDR2 SVGEGT. Trimming removed 2 bases from V and 2 bases from J; junction bases left unmatched: 7. CDR3 length: 16 amino acids. The DNA of the CDR3 is TGTGCCAGCAGTTACGAATGGGACAGGAGTAACACTGAAGCTTTCTTT. It translates to CASSYEWDRSNTEAFF.

The chain combines TRBV29-1 with TRBJ2-1; D unclear. V lost 4 bases and J 16 bases, leaving 8 bases between the germline ends. CDR3 size: 8 residues. The germline CDR1 and CDR2 sequences are SQVTM and ANQGSEA. CDR3 loop: CSVGQTFF. The CDR3 bases are TGCAGCGTTGGACAAACCTTCTTC.

This clonotype was seen more than once but under ten times. CDR3 sequence (DNA): TGCGCCAGCAGCCAAGGAATGACGGGGAGTCATGAGCAGTTCTTC. It specifies CASSQGMTGSHEQFF. The chain carries TRBV4-3 and TRBJ2-1; D may be TRBD2 (5 bases). Trimming pared 1 base from V and 8 bases from J, leaving 15 bases between. CDR3 length: 15 amino acids. Germline lookup yields CDR1 LGHNA and CDR2 YSLEER.

This chain joins TRBV29-1 and TRBJ1-2, with D maybe TRBD1 (5 bases). The germline CDR1 and CDR2 sequences are SQVTM and ANQGSEA. The V and J ends lost 4 bases and 6 bases respectively, with 15 bases between them. CDR3 length: 13 amino acids. CDR3 region: CSVVFQGRDGYTF. The CDR3 DNA reads as TGCAGCGTTGTATTTCAGGGTCGGGATGGCTACACCTTC. The complete variable domain, with remaining parts taken from reference TRBV29-1 and TRBJ1-2, reads SAVISQKPSRDICQRGTSLTIQCQVDSQVTMMFWYRQQPGQSLTLIATANQGSEATYESGFVIDKFPISRPNLTFSTLTVSNMSPEDSSIYLCSVVFQGRDGYTFGSGTRLTVV.

The chain joins TRBV4-1 to TRBJ1-5; D is ambiguous. Trimming cost V 2 bases and J 4 bases, with 6 bases left between them. CDR1 and CDR2 from the germline V gene are MGHRA and YSYEKL. The CDR3 length is 13 residues. The CDR3 bases are TGCGCCAGCAGCCAAATTGTAAATCAGCCCCAGCATTTT. Translated, it gives CASSQIVNQPQHF.

The chain has TRBV5-1 and TRBJ1-1; TRBD1 is a possible D gene (6 bases). Trimming cost V 2 bases and J 0 bases, with 11 bases left between them. Germline V gene lookup returns CDR1 SGHRS and CDR2 YFSETQ. The CDR3 sequence is 15 residues long. In DNA form, the CDR3 reads TGCGCCAGCAGCTTTGGCAGGGGCATGAACACTGAAGCTTTCTTT. This encodes CASSFGRGMNTEAFF.

This chain connects TRBV20-1 to TRBJ2-7; D gene unclear. Per germline, CDR1 DFQATT and CDR2 SNEGSKA (reference sequence). V dropped 0 bases and J dropped 5 bases, with 14 bases sitting between them. The CDR3 has 14 amino acids. For the CDR3, the DNA is TGCAGTGCTAGAGATGTGATGTCTGGAAACGAGCAGTACTTC. Encoded protein: CSARDVMSGNEQYF.

This clonotype was seen only once. V gene TRBV29-1 combines with J gene TRBJ1-2; D perhaps matches TRBD1 (5 bases). This CDR3 region has 14 residues. The ends were cut back, 7 bases at V and 0 bases at J, with 15 bases in the middle. Germline CDR1 reads SQVTM; CDR2 reads ANQGSEA. CDR3 sequence reads: CSAADSSTNYGYTF. Here the CDR3 DNA reads TGCAGCGCAGCCGACAGCAGTACTAACTATGGCTACACCTTC.

The chain has TRBV11-2 and TRBJ2-7; 10 nucleotides agree with TRBD1. V was clipped by 1 base and J by 0 bases; unmatched bases: 9. The CDR3 length is 18 residues. The germline gives CDR1 SGHAT, CDR2 FQNNGV. This CDR3 reads CASSLVGTGEISSYEQYF. CDR3 in DNA: TGTGCCAGCAGCTTAGTCGGGACAGGGGAGATCAGCTCCTACGAGCAGTACTTC.

The chain employs TRBV19 and TRBJ1-5; 7 bases fit TRBD1. V shed 9 bases and J 4 bases; nucleotides not matched to a gene: 9. This CDR3 is 14 amino acids long. CDR1 LNHDA and CDR2 SQIVND come from the germline V gene (reference sequence). The CDR3 is CASLGGGVNQPQHF. CDR3 in DNA: TGTGCCAGCTTAGGGGGCGGCGTGAATCAGCCCCAGCATTTT.

This clonotype was counted a few times. V is TRBV7-9 and J is TRBJ2-7, with D uncertain. Per the germline V gene, CDR1 is SEHNR and CDR2 is FQNEAQ (reference sequence). The CDR3 extends over 12 amino acids. V was pared by 7 bases and J by 5 bases, with 12 bases between. The CDR3 region has the DNA TGTGCCAGCACCCTTTCCCCCAACGAGCAGTACTTC. This encodes CASTLSPNEQYF.

The rearrangement joins TRBV4-1 to TRBJ2-3; the D gene is possibly TRBD2 (6 bases). CDR1 is MGHRA, CDR2 YSYEKL, per germline. CDR3 size: 17 residues. V shed 0 bases and J shed 2 bases, with 15 bases lying between them. The CDR3, as DNA: TGCGCCAGCAGCCAAGAGGGTTCGGCGGGGATCACAGATACGCAGTATTTT. It codes for CASSQEGSAGITDTQYF.

The rearrangement uses TRBV7-9 and TRBJ2-7; D might be TRBD1 (6 bases). Trimming stripped 5 bases from V and 1 base from J, with 15 bases between. The germline V gene encodes CDR1 SEHNR and CDR2 FQNEAQ (reference sequence). The CDR3 consists of 15 residues. As DNA, the CDR3 is TGTGCCAGCAGCCCCCGGACAGCTTGGTCCTACGAGCAGTACTTC. Protein: CASSPRTAWSYEQYF.